The 8 T cell receptor beta chains below all came from one sample that was sequenced in a study of beta chain features in type 1 diabetes (dated by TCRdb to the late 2010s). Library preparation used the immunoSEQ multiplex PCR assay. The entire amount of isolated RNA was reverse transcribed using the High Capacity cDNA Reverse Transcription Kit, so the sequenced TCRB transcripts were expressed ones. Entries here come from immuneACCESS through TCRdb and include only in-frame sequences with V and J called. Some clones fail to appear in such tables; in the studies checked, an unresolved V gene covers under half of the shortfall, and the cause of the remainder is unknown. The sample table records fewer than 900,000 clones; about a sixth of these occur just once. The ten most abundant clones make up 0.02% to 0.025% of the sample. Sequencing was performed on naive CD4+ T cells from blood. Reading the label with the study, this specimen's cell subset or site is: true naive CD4+ T cells. These receptors were taken from a woman aged 18 to 35 in good health.

The chain carries TRBV7-2 and TRBJ2-1; 11 bases map to TRBD1. The junction had 5 bases not matched to a gene; V was cut back by 1 base and J by 9 bases. Germline V gene data show CDR1 as SGHTA and CDR2 as FQGNSA. This CDR3 region has 15 residues. Here the CDR3 DNA reads TGTGCCAGCAGCTTAGTTAGCGGGACAGGGGGTGAGCAGTTCTTC. Translation: CASSLVSGTGGEQFF.

The chain carries TRBV7-9 and TRBJ1-1, with a weak D call TRBD1 (5 bases). V was shortened by 3 bases and J by 0 bases, with 11 bases between the two germline ends. The CDR3 is 15 amino acids. Germline V lookup: CDR1 SEHNR, CDR2 FQNEAQ (reference sequence). The CDR3 DNA is TGTGCCAGCAGCTTGGGCAGGGATATGAACACTGAAGCTTTCTTT. It is translated as CASSLGRDMNTEAFF.

This clone appeared a single time. V is TRBV28 and J is TRBJ1-3; D call uncertain. Trimming took off 10 bases at V and 1 base at J, with 14 bases between the two ends. Germline V CDR1 and CDR2: MDHEN, SYDVKM. The CDR3 runs to 14 residues. In nucleotides, the CDR3 is TGTGCCACCCTGGGGTGGAGGTCTGGAAACACCATATATTTT. Translation: CATLGWRSGNTIYF. Full variable domain (remainder filled in from reference TRBV28 and TRBJ1-3): DVKVTQSSRYLVKRTGEKVFLECVQDMDHENMFWYRQDPGLGLRLIYFSYDVKMKEKGDIPEGYSVSREKKERFSLILESASTNQTSMYLCATLGWRSGNTIYFGEGSWLTVV.

The V call is TRBV5-1, the J call TRBJ2-3; D ambiguous. This CDR3 region has 13 residues. From germline, CDR1 is SGHRS and CDR2 YFSETQ. V lost 0 bases and J lost 3, with 5 bases in between. The CDR3 sequence: CASSLEATDTQYF. As DNA, the CDR3 is TGCGCCAGCAGCTTGGAAGCGACAGATACGCAGTATTTT.

The chain couples TRBV7-2 to TRBJ2-7; D perhaps matches TRBD2 (6 bases). Germline V lookup: CDR1 SGHTA, CDR2 FQGNSA. The V and J ends lost 0 bases and 3 bases respectively, with 18 bases between them. The CDR3 totals 17 residues. The CDR3 spells CASSLATIRDFIYEQYF. Here the CDR3 DNA reads TGTGCCAGCAGCTTAGCAACAATCCGGGACTTTATCTACGAGCAGTACTTC.

This clone has only a few counts. J is TRBJ2-3 and V is TRBV4-2; TRBD2 aligns across 12 bases. V gave up 1 base and J gave up 2 bases; unmatched junction bases: 10. Germline loops: CDR1 LGHNA, CDR2 YNFKEQ. CDR3 length equals 19 residues. This CDR3 reads CASSQAPSGRAGPTDTQYF. The CDR3 DNA sequence: TGTGCCAGCAGCCAAGCCCCTAGCGGGAGGGCCGGACCCACAGATACGCAGTATTTT.

V usage is TRBV4-3 and J usage is TRBJ2-4; D gene uncertain. Germline-derived CDR1 and CDR2 are LGHNA and YSLEER. V gave up 5 bases and J gave up 0 bases, with 8 bases separating them. The CDR3 runs to 14 residues. CDR3 sequence: CASSSHLAKNIQYF. The CDR3 bases are TGCGCCAGCAGCTCCCACCTAGCCAAAAACATTCAGTACTTC.

The chain combines TRBV28 with TRBJ2-3, with 10 nucleotides matching TRBD2. The J segment lost 7 bases and the V segment lost 9 bases, leaving 13 bases of the junction unmatched. The germline V gene has CDR1 MDHEN and CDR2 SYDVKM. The CDR3 has 15 amino acids. The DNA of the CDR3 is TGTGCCAGTTCCCTAGCGGGAGAAGATGGTAATACGCAGTATTTT. Protein sequence: CASSLAGEDGNTQYF.